The 25 T cell receptor beta chains in this list originate from one sample, sequenced in a study of T cell changes during pregnancy in multiple sclerosis. Some clones are missing from TCRdb's copy, which holds only in-frame ones; the method was immunoSEQ multiplex PCR. The table has some 41,000 clones, 90% to 95% seen once; the top ten hold roughly 8.7%. The sequences come from CD8+ T cells from peripheral blood mononuclear cells, collected in the third trimester of pregnancy. The receptors here all came from a female donor with multiple sclerosis, enrolled in a pregnancy study.

The CDR3 sequence is CASIPGKVSTDTQYF. CDR3 sequence (DNA): TGTGCCAGCATTCCGGGGAAAGTTAGCACAGATACGCAGTATTTT. The chain joins TRBV2 to TRBJ2-3; TRBD2 is a possible D gene (5 bases). The CDR3 runs 15 residues. With 7 bases removed from V and 0 bases from J, the gap between germline ends came to 14 bases. Germline V lookup: CDR1 SNHLY, CDR2 FYNNEI.

The gene calls are TRBV27 and TRBJ2-1, with 11 bases lining up with TRBD2. Trimming at V came to 6 bases and at J to 2 bases, leaving 6 bases not matched to a gene. This CDR3 has 16 residues. CDR1 and CDR2 from the germline V gene are MNHEY and SMNVEV (reference sequence). The DNA of the CDR3 is TGTGCCAGCAGGATCATTAGCGGGAGGGCCTACAATGAGCAGTTCTTC. It codes for CASRIISGRAYNEQFF.

This clone has only one observation. The chain couples TRBV28 to TRBJ1-1; no firm D call. This CDR3 has 11 amino acids. The V and J ends lost 3 bases and 7 bases respectively, with 6 bases between them. Germline V gene sequence: CDR1 MDHEN, CDR2 SYDVKM. The CDR3 here is CASSFRVEAFF. The CDR3 nucleotides read TGTGCCAGCAGTTTCCGGGTTGAAGCTTTCTTT.

The genes are TRBV27 and TRBJ2-5; 7 nucleotides line up with TRBD2. Unmatched junction bases numbered 3, after V lost 1 base and J lost 1 base. Germline CDR1 and CDR2: MNHEY and SMNVEV (reference sequence). The CDR3 consists of 15 residues. The DNA for the CDR3 is TGTGCCAGCAGTTTATGGGGGAGGGCCCAAGAGACCCAGTACTTC. The encoded protein is CASSLWGRAQETQYF.

The chain is built from TRBV19 and TRBJ2-7, with D possibly matching TRBD1 (6 bases). CDR3 length: 12 amino acids. Trimming took off 5 bases at V and 6 bases at J, with 11 bases between the two ends. Germline V CDR1 and CDR2: LNHDA, SQIVND (reference sequence). The CDR3 protein is CASSPGVSEQYF. CDR3 in DNA: TGTGCCAGTAGTCCAGGGGTCAGCGAGCAGTACTTC.

V is TRBV6-5 and J is TRBJ2-3; TRBD2 matches 8 bases. The CDR3 has 16 amino acids. V was pared by 0 bases and J by 4 bases, with 6 bases of the junction left unmatched. The germline V gene has CDR1 MNHEY and CDR2 SVGAGI. CDR3 amino acids: CASSYSAGGRPDTQYF. CDR3 DNA: TGTGCCAGCAGTTACTCGGCGGGAGGTCGGCCAGATACGCAGTATTTT.

The V call is TRBV2, the J call TRBJ2-2; 11 nucleotides match TRBD2. J gave up 7 bases and V 3 bases, and 10 bases lay outside the gene matches. The CDR3 is 17 residues long. From germline, CDR1 is SNHLY and CDR2 FYNNEI. CDR3 amino acids: CASSDGISGRVIGELFF. CDR3 DNA: TGTGCCAGCAGTGACGGTATTAGCGGGAGGGTCATCGGGGAGCTGTTTTTT.

This clone was observed a single time. V gene TRBV5-8 combines with J gene TRBJ2-7; 11 bases are shared with TRBD1. The V gene end was trimmed by 3 bases and the J gene end by 4 bases; junction bases not matched to a gene: 3. CDR1 is SGHTS, CDR2 YDEGEE, per germline. This CDR3 has 14 amino acids. CDR3: CASSWDRGTYEQYF. The CDR3 bases are TGTGCCAGCAGCTGGGACAGGGGGACTTACGAGCAGTACTTC.

The chain employs TRBV7-9 and TRBJ2-3; a possible D gene is TRBD1 (5 bases). Germline lookup yields CDR1 SEHNR and CDR2 FQNEAQ (reference sequence). V lost 0 bases, J lost 0 bases, and 7 bases lay in between. The CDR3 runs 15 residues. CDR3 region: CASSLAQGSTDTQYF. CDR3 bases: TGTGCCAGCAGCTTAGCCCAGGGTAGCACAGATACGCAGTATTTT.

The chain recombines TRBV9 with TRBJ2-2; D is ambiguous. Germline assignment: CDR1 SGDLS and CDR2 YYNGEE. Trimming pared 0 bases from V and 7 bases from J, leaving 4 bases between. CDR3 size: 12 residues. CDR3 DNA sequence: TGTGCCAGCAGCGTAGCGTACGGGGAGCTGTTTTTT. Its translation: CASSVAYGELFF.

V and J are TRBV27 and TRBJ2-2, with TRBD2 matching 9 bases. Trimming at V came to 1 base and at J to 6 bases, leaving 12 bases not matched to a gene. The CDR3 totals 18 residues. Germline assignment: CDR1 MNHEY and CDR2 SMNVEV (reference sequence). The CDR3 nucleotides are TGTGCCAGCAGTTTATGGAACGGAAAGCGGGAGGACGCCGGGGAGCTGTTTTTT. It yields the protein CASSLWNGKREDAGELFF.

The J gene is TRBJ2-5, the V gene TRBV28; 12 bases are a match to TRBD2. The CDR3 has 16 residues. The ends lost 2 bases at V and 5 bases at J; junction bases unmatched: 6. Germline CDR1 and CDR2: MDHEN and SYDVKM. The CDR3 coding sequence is TGTGCCAGCAGTTTAAGGCTAGCGGGAGGGGCGGAGACCCAGTACTTC. Amino acids: CASSLRLAGGAETQYF.

This chain uses TRBV5-6 with TRBJ2-3, with TRBD2 matching 12 bases. Per the germline V gene, CDR1 is SGHDT and CDR2 is YYEEEE. CDR3 length: 16 residues. The J segment lost 3 bases and the V segment lost 4 bases, leaving 6 bases of the junction unmatched. CDR3 sequence: CASSLWTSGITDTQYF. The CDR3 DNA sequence: TGTGCCAGCAGCCTGTGGACTAGCGGGATTACAGATACGCAGTATTTT.

J is TRBJ2-7 and V is TRBV2; D is perhaps TRBD2 (5 bases). CDR1 SNHLY and CDR2 FYNNEI come from the germline V gene. This CDR3 region has 15 residues. Trimming took 8 bases from V and 0 from J, leaving 17 bases between them. CDR3 sequence reads: CASERSQEVSYEQYF. CDR3 nucleotide sequence: TGTGCCAGCGAGCGGTCCCAGGAAGTCTCCTACGAGCAGTACTTC.

J is TRBJ1-2 and V is TRBV15; D call uncertain. V gave up 5 bases and J gave up 6 bases, with 16 bases separating them. The CDR3 is made up of 14 amino acids. The germline V gene has CDR1 LNHNV and CDR2 YYDKDF (reference sequence). The chain's CDR3 is CATSPVERLDGYTF. The CDR3 DNA reads TGTGCCACCAGCCCCGTCGAGCGACTAGATGGCTACACCTTC.

The CDR3 coding sequence is TGCAGCGTGGGGACAGCGACCGGGGAGCTGTTTTTT. This encodes CSVGTATGELFF. This chain uses TRBV29-1 with TRBJ2-2; TRBD1 aligns across 7 bases. Germline-derived CDR1 and CDR2 are SQVTM and ANQGSEA. There are 12 residues in the CDR3. The V gene end was trimmed by 6 bases and the J gene end by 5 bases; junction bases not matched to a gene: 3.

The table lists this clone with a count of one. V usage is TRBV27 and J usage is TRBJ1-5; TRBD1 is a possible D gene (5 bases). The CDR3 is made up of 14 amino acids. The germline CDR1 and CDR2 sequences are MNHEY and SMNVEV (reference sequence). Trimming left V 5 bases short and J 3 bases short, with 11 bases between. The CDR3 loop is CASSNQGTNQPQHF. CDR3 sequence (DNA): TGTGCCAGCAGTAATCAGGGCACCAATCAGCCCCAGCATTTT.

The CDR3 reads CASSIMASGTNEQFF. The CDR3 region has the DNA TGTGCCAGTAGTATTATGGCTAGCGGGACGAATGAGCAGTTCTTC. The genes are TRBV19 and TRBJ2-1; TRBD2 matches 9 bases. With V trimmed by 3 bases and J by 7 bases, 7 bases remained unmatched. The germline V gene encodes CDR1 LNHDA and CDR2 SQIVND (reference sequence). CDR3 size: 15 residues. The whole variable domain, remainder taken from reference TRBV19 and TRBJ2-1, is DGGITQSPKYLFRKEGQNVTLSCEQNLNHDAMYWYRQDPGQGLRLIYYSQIVNDFQKGDIAEGYSVSREKKESFPLTVTSAQKNPTAFYLCASSIMASGTNEQFFGPGTRLTVL.

The chain links TRBV6-1 to TRBJ1-4; D is unclear. The CDR3 length is 14 residues. Germline V gives CDR1 MNHNS, CDR2 SASEGT. V lost 1 base and J lost 3, with 6 bases in between. CDR3 DNA sequence: TGTGCCAGCAGTGAAGACATATCTAATGAAAAACTGTTTTTT. Protein: CASSEDISNEKLFF.

The gene calls are TRBV4-3 and TRBJ1-4; D call uncertain. CDR1 and CDR2 (germline): LGHNA, YSLEER. This CDR3 has 14 residues. V was clipped by 8 bases and J by 2 bases, with 12 bases between them. The CDR3 reads CASSAGSTNEKLFF. The DNA of the CDR3 is TGCGCCAGCTCGGCGGGGTCGACTAATGAAAAACTGTTTTTT.

This clone was counted a single time. The CDR3 loop reads CSVPGTDTQYF. The CDR3, as DNA: TGCAGCGTCCCCGGCACAGATACGCAGTATTTT. The J gene is TRBJ2-3, the V gene TRBV29-1; D ambiguous. This CDR3 comprises 11 residues. The germline V gene has CDR1 SQVTM and CDR2 ANQGSEA. Trimming stripped 6 bases from V and 1 base from J, with 5 bases between.

The chain uses TRBV27 and TRBJ1-5, with no clear D. Trimming shortened V by 5 bases and J by 1 base, and 9 bases separated the two germline ends. CDR3 length: 14 residues. The germline V gene has CDR1 MNHEY and CDR2 SMNVEV (reference sequence). CDR3 in DNA: TGTGCCAGCAGTCCTCTATTAAGCAATCAGCCCCAGCATTTT. Protein: CASSPLLSNQPQHF.

The chain links TRBV28 to TRBJ1-4; 8 bases align to TRBD1. The CDR3 has 15 residues. Germline V gives CDR1 MDHEN, CDR2 SYDVKM. Trimming cost V 9 bases and J 5 bases; bases outside gene matches: 11. The CDR3 reads CASSWGQALNEKLFF. The DNA of the CDR3 is TGTGCCAGTTCGTGGGGACAGGCATTAAATGAAAAACTGTTTTTT.

The chain recombines TRBV9 with TRBJ2-3; perhaps TRBD2 as D (6 bases). V gave up 0 bases and J gave up 5 bases, with 10 bases separating them. Germline lookup yields CDR1 SGDLS and CDR2 YYNGEE. This CDR3 is built from 14 residues. The CDR3 coding sequence is TGTGCCAGCAGCGTAGAAATAGCGGAAGATACGCAGTATTTT. Protein: CASSVEIAEDTQYF.

This chain uses TRBV7-8 with TRBJ2-1, with TRBD2 matching 7 bases. With 4 bases clipped from V and 0 bases from J, the junction kept 6 bases outside the gene matches. Germline V CDR1 and CDR2: SGHVS, FQNEAQ. The CDR3 covers 16 residues. This CDR3 reads CASSSLAESSYNEQFF. The CDR3 DNA follows: TGTGCCAGCAGCTCGCTAGCGGAAAGCTCCTACAATGAGCAGTTCTTC.